The 24 T cell receptor beta chains given below trace back to one sample, sequenced in a study of neurological immune-mediated disorders. TCRdb called the 5' RACE reads again in MiXCR, with one record for every CDR3 protein. The sample records 60,000 or so distinct CDR3 sequences, about 3.2% being singletons. Material for sequencing was PBMCs. The receptors derive from an older woman with multiple sclerosis.

This clonotype was recorded many times. The V and J genes are TRBV7-6 and TRBJ2-7, with 7 bases identical to TRBD2. The CDR3 runs 17 residues. J lost 4 bases, V lost 5 bases, and 17 bases had no gene match. Per germline, CDR1 SGHVS and CDR2 FNYEAQ. The CDR3 DNA sequence: TGTGCCAGCAGCATGCGAACGATTGCGGGAGCTGTATACGAGCAGTACTTC. Encoded protein: CASSMRTIAGAVYEQYF.

This clonotype was detected only a few times. V gene TRBV7-2 combines with J gene TRBJ2-3; 11 bases are shared with TRBD1. CDR1 and CDR2 from the germline V gene are SGHTA and FQGNSA. Trimming removed 6 bases from V and 4 bases from J; junction bases left unmatched: 6. This CDR3 region has 15 residues. CDR3 protein: CASSPRTGGADTQYF. The CDR3 bases are TGTGCCAGCAGTCCCAGGACAGGGGGCGCAGATACGCAGTATTTT.

At least ten counts were recorded for this clonotype. The chain has TRBV27 and TRBJ2-5, with 7 bases aligning to TRBD1. V trimming: 7 bases; J trimming: 5 bases; junction bases outside the gene matches: 10. From germline, CDR1 is MNHEY and CDR2 SMNVEV (reference sequence). The CDR3 is 14 amino acids. CDR3 bases: TGTGCCAGCAAAAAACAGGGGAATGGGGAGACCCAGTACTTC. Amino acids: CASKKQGNGETQYF.

This clonotype was recorded at least ten times. The J gene is TRBJ2-5, the V gene TRBV5-5, with 7 bases that match TRBD1. This CDR3 has 14 amino acids. The V gene's germline CDR1 is SGHKS and CDR2 YYEKEE (reference sequence). J gave up 4 bases and V 2 bases, and 5 bases lay outside the gene matches. DNA of the CDR3: TGTGCCAGCAGCTTTAACAGGGGTTTAGAGACCCAGTACTTC. It specifies CASSFNRGLETQYF.

The table lists this clonotype with many counts. The J gene is TRBJ2-7, the V gene TRBV20-1; D gene uncertain. V gave up 0 bases and J gave up 6 bases, with 12 bases separating them. The length of the CDR3 is 13 residues. Germline lookup yields CDR1 DFQATT and CDR2 SNEGSKA (reference sequence). CDR3 DNA sequence: TGCAGTGCTAGAGATCCCTTAAAGCCCGAGCAGTACTTC. It encodes CSARDPLKPEQYF.

This clonotype was seen repeatedly, ten times or more. The chain recombines TRBV28 with TRBJ2-1; 7 positions agree with TRBD2. The germline CDR1 and CDR2 sequences are MDHEN and SYDVKM. V shed 7 bases and J 2 bases; nucleotides not matched to a gene: 8. CDR3 length: 15 residues. The CDR3 DNA is TGTGCCAGCACTCAAGCGGGGAGGACCTACAATGAGCAGTTCTTC. Its protein product is CASTQAGRTYNEQFF.

This clonotype was recorded a few times. This chain connects TRBV18 to TRBJ1-1; 8 bases are a match to TRBD1. CDR3 length: 13 residues. V shed 3 bases, J shed 4 bases, and the junction held 1 base outside the gene matches. CDR1 is KGHSH and CDR2 is LQKENI in the germline V gene. This CDR3 reads CASSPQGATEAFF. In DNA form, the CDR3 reads TGTGCCAGCTCACCCCAGGGGGCCACTGAAGCTTTCTTT.

This clonotype was counted at least ten times. This chain uses TRBV6-4 with TRBJ2-2; D might be TRBD1 or TRBD2, each matching 5 bases. The germline gives CDR1 MRHNA, CDR2 SNTAGT. The CDR3 consists of 14 residues. Trimming cost V 3 bases and J 3 bases, with 8 bases left between them. The CDR3 reads CASSERGDTGELFF. Here the CDR3 DNA reads TGTGCCAGCAGTGAGAGGGGAGACACCGGGGAGCTGTTTTTT.

This clonotype was found many times. This chain connects TRBV5-1 to TRBJ1-1, with D tentatively TRBD1 (5 bases). Per the germline V gene, CDR1 is SGHRS and CDR2 is YFSETQ. The CDR3 is 11 amino acids. The V gene lost 2 bases and the J gene lost 8 bases, with 7 bases spanning the gap. CDR3 nucleotides: TGCGCCAGCAGCTTCGGGGGGGAAGCTTTCTTT. This codes for CASSFGGEAFF.

This clonotype showed up many times. The rearrangement uses TRBV7-8 and TRBJ2-5; 7 nucleotides align to TRBD1. V shed 0 bases and J 4 bases; nucleotides not matched to a gene: 17. The CDR3 runs to 19 residues. Looked up from germline, CDR1 is SGHVS and CDR2 is FQNEAQ. The CDR3 is CASSLAKLLGQRVSETQYF. The CDR3 DNA is TGTGCCAGCAGCTTAGCCAAACTGCTGGGACAGCGCGTCTCAGAGACCCAGTACTTC.

This clonotype was recorded many times. J is TRBJ2-7 and V is TRBV5-1; 10 bases are shared with TRBD1. Germline CDR1 and CDR2: SGHRS and YFSETQ. J lost 4 bases, V lost 4 bases, and 5 bases had no gene match. This CDR3 comprises 14 residues. CDR3 bases: TGCGCCAGCAGCGGACAGGGGGGGATATACGAGCAGTACTTC. This codes for CASSGQGGIYEQYF.

This clonotype was recorded at least ten times. The V call is TRBV5-1, the J call TRBJ2-2; possibly TRBD1 for D (5 bases). This CDR3 has 13 amino acids. The germline gives CDR1 SGHRS, CDR2 YFSETQ. V gave up 2 bases and J gave up 5 bases, with 7 bases separating them. Here the CDR3 DNA reads TGCGCCAGCAGCTTTCAGGGTACCGGGGAGCTGTTTTTT. It codes for CASSFQGTGELFF.

This clonotype was counted at least ten times. The V and J genes are TRBV21-1 and TRBJ2-1; the table gives TRBD2 as D, unverified against the DNA. TRBV21-1 is listed as a pseudogene. CDR3 length: 15 amino acids. The CDR3 bases are TGTGCCAGCAGCAAAAAAGGACTAGCTATGAATGAGCAGTTCTTC. This translates into CASSKKGLAMNEQFF.

This clonotype occurred many times. The chain carries TRBV5-1 and TRBJ2-1; 10 bases are shared with TRBD2. J was trimmed by 6 bases and V by 3 bases; bases with no gene match: 6. The CDR3 has 15 amino acids. The V gene's germline CDR1 is SGHRS and CDR2 YFSETQ. The DNA for the CDR3 is TGCGCCAGCAGCTCACTAGCGGGATATTCCAATGAGCAGTTCTTC. It specifies CASSSLAGYSNEQFF.

This clonotype has a count of ten or more. The chain is built from TRBV15 and TRBJ2-6, with 8 bases identical to TRBD1. Germline V CDR1 and CDR2: LNHNV, YYDKDF (reference sequence). The CDR3 is 16 residues long. V shed 8 bases, J shed 0 bases, and the junction held 6 bases outside the gene matches. The CDR3 DNA follows: TGTGCCACCTCCACAGGGGGAGTCTCTGGGGCCAACGTCCTGACTTTC. Protein sequence: CATSTGGVSGANVLTF.

This clonotype was counted only a few times. Here the CDR3 reads CASSLGRTGEGNEQYF. CDR3 coding DNA: TGTGCCAGCAGCCTAGGTCGGACAGGGGAGGGGAACGAGCAGTACTTC. The V gene is TRBV7-9, the J gene TRBJ2-7; 9 bases align to TRBD1. Per the germline V gene, CDR1 is SEHNR and CDR2 is FQNEAQ (reference sequence). The V gene end was trimmed by 5 bases and the J gene end by 5 bases; junction bases not matched to a gene: 13. This CDR3 contains 16 residues.

This clonotype was counted ten times or more. The chain links TRBV28 to TRBJ2-7; 11 bases are shared with TRBD2. V shed 4 bases, J shed 6 bases, and the junction held 2 bases outside the gene matches. Germline values: CDR1 MDHEN, CDR2 SYDVKM. The CDR3 length is 13 residues. The CDR3 is CASSSGTSGEQYF. In nucleotides, the CDR3 is TGTGCCAGCAGTTCCGGGACTAGCGGCGAGCAGTACTTC.

This clonotype was seen many times. The chain links TRBV20-1 to TRBJ2-1, with 10 bases matching TRBD2. The CDR3 sequence is 14 residues long. CDR1 and CDR2 from the germline V gene are DFQATT and SNEGSKA (reference sequence). J lost 4 bases, V lost 8 bases, and 8 bases had no gene match. As DNA, the CDR3 is TGCAGTACCTCCGCTAGCGGGAGATACAATGAGCAGTTCTTC. It codes for CSTSASGRYNEQFF.

This clonotype was observed at least ten times. The genes are TRBV5-6 and TRBJ2-5, with 12 positions matching TRBD1. The CDR3 is 15 amino acids. V lost 2 bases, J lost 7 bases, and 6 bases stayed unmatched. Per germline, CDR1 SGHDT and CDR2 YYEEEE. The CDR3 protein is CASSLAGTGGRTQYF. The CDR3 bases are TGTGCCAGCAGCTTAGCCGGGACAGGGGGCCGGACCCAGTACTTC.

This clonotype was seen ten or more times. The J gene is TRBJ1-1, the V gene TRBV6-4; no clear D gene. The V gene lost 6 bases and the J gene lost 6 bases, with 17 bases spanning the gap. From germline, CDR1 is MRHNA and CDR2 SNTAGT. CDR3 length equals 14 residues. The CDR3 region is CASRGADSSAEAFF. The CDR3 region has the DNA TGTGCCAGCAGGGGAGCGGATAGCAGCGCTGAAGCTTTCTTT.

This clonotype has a count of ten or more. This chain connects TRBV5-1 to TRBJ1-4, with no clear D. The CDR3 loop spans 15 amino acids. Germline-derived CDR1 and CDR2 are SGHRS and YFSETQ. Deletions cut 4 bases from V and 2 bases from J, with 12 bases between. In DNA, the CDR3 is TGCGCCAGCAGCACCAACCTCGGGACTAATGAAAAACTGTTTTTT. Translated: CASSTNLGTNEKLFF. Based on the CDR3 plus reference TRBV5-1 and TRBJ1-4, the full variable domain is KAGVTQTPRYLIKTRGQQVTLSCSPISGHRSVSWYQQTPGQGLQFLFEYFSETQRNKGNFPGRFSGRQFSNSRSEMNVSTLELGDSALYLCASSTNLGTNEKLFFGSGTQLSVL.

This clonotype was counted many times. The rearrangement joins TRBV20-1 to TRBJ2-1; 11 nucleotides match TRBD2. Germline V CDR1 and CDR2: DFQATT, SNEGSKA (reference sequence). With 8 bases clipped from V and 5 bases from J, the junction kept 5 bases outside the gene matches. The CDR3 totals 13 residues. Here the CDR3 reads CSSPGLADNEQFF. For the CDR3, the DNA is TGCAGTAGTCCGGGACTAGCGGACAATGAGCAGTTCTTC.

At least ten counts were recorded for this clonotype. V usage is TRBV20-1 and J usage is TRBJ2-3; 9 bases fit TRBD2. Germline V gives CDR1 DFQATT, CDR2 SNEGSKA (reference sequence). The ends lost 1 base at V and 4 bases at J; junction bases unmatched: 6. The CDR3 length is 15 residues. CDR3 sequence (DNA): TGCAGTGCTAGAGGGGCGGGGGGGCCCCCAGATACGCAGTATTTT. It translates to CSARGAGGPPDTQYF.

V is TRBV2 and J is TRBJ2-7; 7 nucleotides agree with TRBD1. The CDR3 has 15 amino acids. The V gene's germline CDR1 is SNHLY and CDR2 FYNNEI. The V and J ends lost 10 bases and 4 bases, in that order; junction bases with no gene match: 16. CDR3 sequence: CAIRRTGTVIYEQYF. CDR3 in DNA: TGTGCCATCAGGAGAACCGGGACAGTGATATACGAGCAGTACTTC.